The clone carrying this T cell receptor (beta chain) was found many times. Breast cancer patients provided tissue from their axillary draining lymph nodes. This entry belongs to a study of breast tumors, draining lymph nodes, adjacent tissues. TCRdb passed the multiplex PCR reads through MiXCR, listing each CDR3 protein once. The table lists around 300,000 distinct CDR3 sequences, around 31% of them singletons. There are 13 residues in the CDR3. V lost 6 bases, J lost 4 bases, and 6 bases stayed unmatched. The germline V gene encodes CDR1 WNHNN and CDR2 SYGVQD (reference sequence). Sequenced sample: axillary lymph node tissue. This sequence joins TRBV10-1 and TRBJ2-7; 7 nucleotides match TRBD1. The receptor was derived from a female donor with breast cancer. Some clones in this sample may be carry-over from other donors' samples. The CDR3 loop reads CASSPTGVYEQYF. The CDR3 bases are TGCGCCAGCAGCCCCACAGGGGTGTACGAGCAGTACTTC.